Below, 18 T cell receptor beta chains from the same sample are listed, as sequenced in a study of read filtering for tumor transcriptome and immune sequencing. The library was built from 400 ng RNA with molecular barcoded adaptors for alpha/delta and beta/gamma chains. TCRdb passed the reads through MiXCR, listing each CDR3 protein once. Here the sample spans about 130,000 distinct CDR3 sequences, approximately 13% being singletons. The sample taken for sequencing was a population of CD138-negative cells sorted from bone marrow. These receptors all stem from a donor at least 40 years old with multiple myeloma.

This clonotype occurred many times. The rearrangement links TRBV12-3 or TRBV12-4 to TRBJ1-6; D possibly corresponds to TRBD1 (5 bases). Deletions cut 1 base from V and 8 bases from J, with 9 bases between. CDR3 length: 14 amino acids. The CDR3 loop reads CASSLGQGHSPLHF. In nucleotides, the CDR3 is TGTGCCAGCAGTTTAGGGCAGGGACATTCACCCCTCCACTTT.

This clonotype turned up a few times. This may come from a read error, since a much larger clone is one base off. V and J are TRBV14 and TRBJ2-2; D call uncertain. Germline loops: CDR1 SGHDN, CDR2 FVKESK. Between the trimmed V and J ends, which lost 0 bases and 16 bases, there was a span of 15 bases. The CDR3 contains 13 residues. CDR3: CASSQEGPVGPFF. The DNA for the CDR3 is TGTGCCAGCAGCCAAGAGGGTCCCGTAGGGCCGTTTTTT.

In this sample, this clonotype turned up many times. This chain connects TRBV7-6 to TRBJ2-1; 8 bases fit TRBD2. In germline, CDR1 is SGHVS, CDR2 FNYEAQ. There are 14 residues in the CDR3. V shed 8 bases and J 0 bases; nucleotides not matched to a gene: 3. The CDR3 DNA is TGTGCCAGCTCGGGGGGGAGCTCCTACAATGAGCAGTTCTTC. It yields the protein CASSGGSSYNEQFF.

A few counts support this clonotype. This may be a read error: a much more frequent sequence differs by one nucleotide. V usage is TRBV20-1 and J usage is TRBJ2-7; a possible D gene is TRBD2 (6 bases). Germline V lookup: CDR1 DFQATT, CDR2 SNEGSKA (reference sequence). The CDR3 totals 15 residues. Trimming removed 3 bases at V and 2 bases at J, with 17 bases between. DNA for the CDR3: TGCAGTGCTAGTGGGGGAGGCACGAGCGCCTACGAGCAGTACTTC. It translates to CSASGGGTSAYEQYF.

In this sample, this clonotype turned up many times. This chain uses TRBV20-1 with TRBJ1-1; D is possibly TRBD1 (6 bases). The ends were cut back, 3 bases at V and 0 bases at J, with 14 bases in the middle. This CDR3 comprises 15 residues. Per germline, CDR1 DFQATT and CDR2 SNEGSKA (reference sequence). CDR3 amino acids: CSASGGGAVNTEAFF. The CDR3 DNA reads TGCAGTGCTAGTGGGGGGGGGGCAGTGAACACTGAAGCTTTCTTT.

CDR3 sequence: CAITPGPSTDTQYF. CDR3 DNA: TGTGCCATCACCCCAGGCCCTAGCACAGATACGCAGTATTTT. The gene calls are TRBV10-3 and TRBJ2-3; unclear D gene. Trimming cost V 7 bases and J 0 bases, with 11 bases left between them. CDR3 length equals 14 residues. CDR1 is ENHRY and CDR2 is SYGVKD in the germline V gene.

This clonotype has at least ten counts. The chain couples TRBV29-1 to TRBJ1-1; no reliable D call. The V end was cut by 4 bases, the J end by 0 bases, with 9 bases between. Looked up from germline, CDR1 is SQVTM and CDR2 is ANQGSEA. The CDR3 length is 13 residues. The CDR3, as DNA: TGCAGCGTTGCCAGAAACATGAACACTGAAGCTTTCTTT. This gives the protein CSVARNMNTEAFF.

In this sample, this clonotype turned up many times. This chain connects TRBV5-1 to TRBJ2-1; the match to TRBD1 covers 9 bases. From germline, CDR1 is SGHRS and CDR2 YFSETQ. Unmatched junction bases numbered 5, after V lost 2 bases and J lost 5 bases. CDR3 length: 15 residues. The CDR3 reads CASSFGQGNHNEQFF. CDR3 nucleotides: TGCGCCAGCAGCTTTGGACAGGGGAACCACAATGAGCAGTTCTTC. Looking up the rest from reference TRBV5-1 and TRBJ2-1 gives the full variable domain: KAGVTQTPRYLIKTRGQQVTLSCSPISGHRSVSWYQQTPGQGLQFLFEYFSETQRNKGNFPGRFSGRQFSNSRSEMNVSTLELGDSALYLCASSFGQGNHNEQFFGPGTRLTVL.

This clonotype was observed many times. The V gene is TRBV29-1, the J gene TRBJ2-2; weak D call: TRBD2 (5 bases). CDR1 and CDR2 from the germline V gene are SQVTM and ANQGSEA. The CDR3 runs 14 residues. The ends were cut back, 0 bases at V and 6 bases at J, with 11 bases in the middle. The CDR3 reads CSVEEVRGPGELFF. CDR3 nucleotides: TGCAGCGTTGAAGAGGTCAGAGGGCCCGGGGAGCTGTTTTTT.

This clonotype was seen a few times. The chain carries TRBV10-3 and TRBJ2-6; TRBD1 aligns across 8 bases. The CDR3 has 17 residues. Unmatched junction bases numbered 8, after V lost 7 bases and J lost 0 bases. Germline loops: CDR1 ENHRY, CDR2 SYGVKD. Here the CDR3 reads CAIKPGTGLSGANVLTF. Written as DNA, the CDR3 is TGTGCCATCAAACCCGGGACAGGCCTCTCTGGGGCCAACGTCCTGACTTTC.

There are many counts of this clonotype. This chain links TRBV11-2 with TRBJ2-1; D is undetermined. The CDR3 spans 13 residues. Germline V gives CDR1 SGHAT, CDR2 FQNNGV. V shed 3 bases and J shed 8 bases, with 11 bases lying between them. Here the CDR3 reads CASSFTLVDEQFF. CDR3 in DNA: TGTGCCAGCAGCTTCACCCTAGTCGATGAGCAGTTCTTC.

This clonotype was recorded many times. V is TRBV6-5 and J is TRBJ2-3; 7 nucleotides align to TRBD1. This CDR3 has 15 residues. V shed 4 bases, J shed 0 bases, and the junction held 4 bases outside the gene matches. Per the germline V gene, CDR1 is MNHEY and CDR2 is SVGAGI. In DNA, the CDR3 is TGTGCCAGCAGTTCCCCGACAGGGAGCACAGATACGCAGTATTTT. Amino acid sequence: CASSSPTGSTDTQYF.

This clonotype showed up just a few times. This may be a read error: a much more frequent sequence differs by one nucleotide. The V gene is TRBV19, the J gene TRBJ2-1; a possible D gene is TRBD2 (7 bases). The CDR3 sequence is 15 residues long. CDR1 is LNHDA, CDR2 SQIVND, per germline (reference sequence). The CDR3 sequence: CASNIKGGASNEQFF. For the CDR3, the DNA is TGTGCCAGTAATATAAAGGGGGGGGCATCTAATGAGCAGTTCTTC.

This clonotype came up many times. The chain has TRBV20-1 and TRBJ2-1, with no clear D. Trimming cost V 3 bases and J 10 bases, with 7 bases left between them. This CDR3 contains 10 residues. The germline gives CDR1 DFQATT, CDR2 SNEGSKA (reference sequence). The CDR3 loop is CSASPLEQFF. The CDR3 nucleotides read TGCAGTGCTAGCCCCTTGGAGCAGTTCTTC.

Comments on this clonotype: A clone one base away is much larger, so this may be a read error. CDR3 sequence: CASSGGGGIETEAFF. CDR3 sequence (DNA): TGTGCCAGCAGTGGAGGAGGGGGTATTGAGACTGAAGCTTTCTTT. The J gene is TRBJ1-1, the V gene TRBV6-1, with D maybe TRBD1 (6 bases). The V gene lost 4 bases and the J gene lost 5 bases, with 17 bases spanning the gap. CDR1 is MNHNS and CDR2 is SASEGT in the germline V gene. This CDR3 contains 15 residues.

This clonotype showed up just a few times. The rearrangement uses TRBV7-3 and TRBJ2-2, with 14 bases fitting TRBD2. J lost 2 bases, V lost 4 bases, and 6 bases had no gene match. The CDR3 spans 18 residues. Germline loops: CDR1 SGHTA, CDR2 FQGTGA. CDR3 nucleotides: TGTGCCAGCAGCTATGGGACTAGCGGGAGTCCAAACACCGGGGAGCTGTTTTTT. Translation gives CASSYGTSGSPNTGELFF.

Remarks on this clonotype: A read error may explain this, as a much larger clone is one base away. The genes are TRBV5-1 and TRBJ2-5, with 9 positions matching TRBD2. The CDR3 is 15 residues long. Looked up from germline, CDR1 is SGHRS and CDR2 is YFSETQ. In DNA form, the CDR3 reads TGCGCCGGCAGCCTTAGCGGGAGAAGGCAAGAGACCCAGTACTTC. This gives the protein CAGSLSGRRQETQYF.

This clonotype was detected ten times or more. The CDR3 here is CASSTRTGEYSPLHF. The CDR3 coding sequence is TGCGCCAGCAGCACCCGGACCGGGGAATATTCACCCCTCCACTTT. V is TRBV4-1 and J is TRBJ1-6; no firm D call. The V and J ends lost 5 bases and 8 bases respectively, with 16 bases between them. This CDR3 comprises 15 residues. CDR1 MGHRA and CDR2 YSYEKL come from the germline V gene.